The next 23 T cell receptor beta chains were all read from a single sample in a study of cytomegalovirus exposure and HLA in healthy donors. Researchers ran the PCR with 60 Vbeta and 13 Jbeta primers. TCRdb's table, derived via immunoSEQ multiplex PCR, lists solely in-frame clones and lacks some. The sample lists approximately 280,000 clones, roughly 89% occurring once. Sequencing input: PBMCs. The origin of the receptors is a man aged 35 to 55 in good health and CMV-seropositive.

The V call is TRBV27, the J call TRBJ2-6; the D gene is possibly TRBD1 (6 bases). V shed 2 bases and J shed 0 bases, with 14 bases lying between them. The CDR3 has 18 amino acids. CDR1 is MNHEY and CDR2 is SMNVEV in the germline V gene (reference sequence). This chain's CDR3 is CASSLGQLRPSGANVLTF. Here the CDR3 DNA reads TGTGCCAGCAGTTTAGGACAGCTTAGACCCTCTGGGGCCAACGTCCTGACTTTC.

The CDR3 bases are TGTGCCAGCAGCTCAACCCGGGGTTACGAGCAGTACTTC. Its protein is CASSSTRGYEQYF. The chain combines TRBV21-1 with TRBJ2-7; the table assigns TRBD2, which was not confirmed against the DNA. TRBV21-1 has pseudogene status. The CDR3 spans 13 residues.

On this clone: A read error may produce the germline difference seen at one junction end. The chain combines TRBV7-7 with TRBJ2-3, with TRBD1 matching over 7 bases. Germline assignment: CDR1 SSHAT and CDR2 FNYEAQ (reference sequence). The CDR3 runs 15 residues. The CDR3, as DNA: TGTGCTAGCAGCTTAGGGGACAGCCGGAAGGATACGCAGTATTTT. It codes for CASSLGDSRKDTQYF.

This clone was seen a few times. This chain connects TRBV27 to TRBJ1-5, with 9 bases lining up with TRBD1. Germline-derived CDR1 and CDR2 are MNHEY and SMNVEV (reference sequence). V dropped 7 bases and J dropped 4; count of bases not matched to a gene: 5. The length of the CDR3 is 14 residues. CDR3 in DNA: TGTGCCAGCAAGAACAGGGGGCCAAATCAGCCCCAGCATTTT. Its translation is CASKNRGPNQPQHF.

In nucleotides, the CDR3 is TGTGCCAGCAGTCCGCGGACAGCCCCACTGGGGGAAAAACTGTTTTTT. Its protein is CASSPRTAPLGEKLFF. The V call is TRBV28, the J call TRBJ1-4, with D maybe TRBD1 (6 bases). V lost 5 bases and J lost 8, with 21 bases in between. The germline CDR1 and CDR2 sequences are MDHEN and SYDVKM. This CDR3 comprises 16 residues.

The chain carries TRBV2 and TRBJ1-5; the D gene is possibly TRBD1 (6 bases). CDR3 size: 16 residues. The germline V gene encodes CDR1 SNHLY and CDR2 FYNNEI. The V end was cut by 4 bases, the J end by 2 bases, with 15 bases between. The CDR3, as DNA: TGTGCCAGCAGTGGACCGCAGGGGTTAGGCAATCAGCCCCAGCATTTT. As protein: CASSGPQGLGNQPQHF.

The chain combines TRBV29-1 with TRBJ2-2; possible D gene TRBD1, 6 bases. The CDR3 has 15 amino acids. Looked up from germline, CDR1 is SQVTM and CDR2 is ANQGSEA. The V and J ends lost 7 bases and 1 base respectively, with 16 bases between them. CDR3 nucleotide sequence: TGCAGCGCCCAGGGGCCAGGTCGGAACACCGGGGAGCTGTTTTTT. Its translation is CSAQGPGRNTGELFF.

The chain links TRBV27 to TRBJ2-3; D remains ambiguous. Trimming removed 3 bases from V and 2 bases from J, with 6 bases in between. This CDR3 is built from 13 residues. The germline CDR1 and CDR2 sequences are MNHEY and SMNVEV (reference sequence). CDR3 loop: CASSLGFTDTQYF. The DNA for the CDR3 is TGTGCCAGCAGTTTGGGCTTCACAGATACGCAGTATTTT.

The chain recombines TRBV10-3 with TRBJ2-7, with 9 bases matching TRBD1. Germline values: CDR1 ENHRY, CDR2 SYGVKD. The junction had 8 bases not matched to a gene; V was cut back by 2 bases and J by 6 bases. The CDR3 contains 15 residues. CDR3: CAISEMGQGAGEQYF. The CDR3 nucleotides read TGTGCCATCAGTGAGATGGGACAGGGAGCGGGCGAGCAGTACTTC.

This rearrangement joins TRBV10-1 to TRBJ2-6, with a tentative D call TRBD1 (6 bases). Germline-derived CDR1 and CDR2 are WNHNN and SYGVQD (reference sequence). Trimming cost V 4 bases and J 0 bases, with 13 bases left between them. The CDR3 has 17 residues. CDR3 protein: CASSGIFRGSGANVLTF. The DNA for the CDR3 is TGCGCCAGCAGTGGAATATTCAGGGGCTCTGGGGCCAACGTCCTGACTTTC.

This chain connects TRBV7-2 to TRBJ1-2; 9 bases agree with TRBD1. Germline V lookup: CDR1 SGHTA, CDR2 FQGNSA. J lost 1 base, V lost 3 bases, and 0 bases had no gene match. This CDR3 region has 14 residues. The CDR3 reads CASSLDRGNYGYTF. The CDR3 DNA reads TGTGCCAGCAGCTTGGACAGGGGTAACTATGGCTACACCTTC.

CDR3 in amino acids: CASSYRLGSHEKLFF. The CDR3 DNA reads TGTGCCAGCAGTTACCGACTGGGGAGTCATGAAAAACTGTTTTTT. V is TRBV28 and J is TRBJ1-4; D is unresolved. The V gene lost 4 bases and the J gene lost 6 bases, with 15 bases spanning the gap. The CDR3 runs 15 residues. The germline V gene has CDR1 MDHEN and CDR2 SYDVKM.

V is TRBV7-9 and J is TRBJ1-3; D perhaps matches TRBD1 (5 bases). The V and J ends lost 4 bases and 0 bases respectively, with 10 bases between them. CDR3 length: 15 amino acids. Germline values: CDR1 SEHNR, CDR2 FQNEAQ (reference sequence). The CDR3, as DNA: TGTGCCAGCAGCTCCTGGACACCCTCTGGAAACACCATATATTTT. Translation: CASSSWTPSGNTIYF. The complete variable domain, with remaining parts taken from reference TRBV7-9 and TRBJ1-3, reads DTGVSQNPRHKITKRGQNVTFRCDPISEHNRLYWYRQTLGQGPEFLTYFQNEAQLEKSRLLSDRFSAERPKGSFSTLEIQRTEQGDSAMYLCASSSWTPSGNTIYFGEGSWLTVV.

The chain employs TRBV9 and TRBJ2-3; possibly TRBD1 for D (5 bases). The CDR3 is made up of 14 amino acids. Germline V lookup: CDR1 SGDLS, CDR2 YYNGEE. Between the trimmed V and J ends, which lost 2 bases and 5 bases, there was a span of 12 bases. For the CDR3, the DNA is TGTGCCAGCAGCGTCAGGGATGTGAGAGATACGCAGTATTTT. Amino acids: CASSVRDVRDTQYF.

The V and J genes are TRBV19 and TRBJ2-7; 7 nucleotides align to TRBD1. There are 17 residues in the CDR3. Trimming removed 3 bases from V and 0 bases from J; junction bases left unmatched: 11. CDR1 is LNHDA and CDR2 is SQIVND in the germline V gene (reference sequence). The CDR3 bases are TGTGCCAGTAGTATCATTCACAGGGGACCAAGCTCCTACGAGCAGTACTTC. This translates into CASSIIHRGPSSYEQYF.

CDR3 amino acids: CASSESGHEQFF. The CDR3 DNA sequence: TGTGCCAGCAGTGAAAGTGGGCATGAGCAGTTCTTC. The chain uses TRBV2 and TRBJ2-1; D unclear. The V gene's germline CDR1 is SNHLY and CDR2 FYNNEI. Trimming stripped 2 bases from V and 8 bases from J, with 7 bases between. The CDR3 runs to 12 residues.

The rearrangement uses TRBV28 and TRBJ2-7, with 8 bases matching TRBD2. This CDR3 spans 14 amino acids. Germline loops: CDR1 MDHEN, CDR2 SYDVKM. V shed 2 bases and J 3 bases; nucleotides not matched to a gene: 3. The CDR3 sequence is CASSLRGGSYEQYF. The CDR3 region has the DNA TGTGCCAGCAGTTTACGGGGGGGCAGCTACGAGCAGTACTTC. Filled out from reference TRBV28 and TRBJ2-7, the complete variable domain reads DVKVTQSSRYLVKRTGEKVFLECVQDMDHENMFWYRQDPGLGLRLIYFSYDVKMKEKGDIPEGYSVSREKKERFSLILESASTNQTSMYLCASSLRGGSYEQYFGPGTRLTVT.

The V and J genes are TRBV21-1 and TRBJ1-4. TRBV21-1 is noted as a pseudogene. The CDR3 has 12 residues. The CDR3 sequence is CATGPRGEKLFF. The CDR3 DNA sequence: TGTGCCACCGGCCCCCGAGGAGAAAAACTGTTTTTT.

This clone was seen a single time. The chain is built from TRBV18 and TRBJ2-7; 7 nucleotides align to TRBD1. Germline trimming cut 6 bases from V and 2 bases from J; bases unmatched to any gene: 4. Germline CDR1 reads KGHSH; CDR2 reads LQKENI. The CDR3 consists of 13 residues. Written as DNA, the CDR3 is TGTGCCAGCTCCTTCGGACAGGCCTACGAGCAGTACTTC. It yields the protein CASSFGQAYEQYF. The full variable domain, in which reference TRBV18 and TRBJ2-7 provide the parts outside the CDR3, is NAGVMQNPRHLVRRRGQEARLRCSPMKGHSHVYWYRQLPEEGLKFMVYLQKENIIDESGMPKERFSAEFPKEGPSILRIQQVVRGDSAAYFCASSFGQAYEQYFGPGTRLTVT.

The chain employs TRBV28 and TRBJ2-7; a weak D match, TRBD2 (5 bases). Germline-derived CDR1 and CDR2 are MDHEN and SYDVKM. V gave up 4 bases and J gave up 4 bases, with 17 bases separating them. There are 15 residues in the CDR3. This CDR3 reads CASSSLTGIQYEQYF. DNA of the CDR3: TGTGCCAGCAGTTCGTTGACCGGGATCCAGTACGAGCAGTACTTC.

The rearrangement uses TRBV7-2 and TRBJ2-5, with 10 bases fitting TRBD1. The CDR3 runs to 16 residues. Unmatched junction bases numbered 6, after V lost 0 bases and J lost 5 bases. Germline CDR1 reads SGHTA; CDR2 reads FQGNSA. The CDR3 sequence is CASSLAGQGFVETQYF. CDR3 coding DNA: TGTGCCAGCAGCTTAGCGGGACAGGGGTTTGTTGAGACCCAGTACTTC. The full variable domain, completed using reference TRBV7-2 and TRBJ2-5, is GAGVSQSPSNKVTEKGKDVELRCDPISGHTALYWYRQSLGQGLEFLIYFQGNSAPDKSGLPSDRFSAERTGGSVSTLTIQRTQQEDSAVYLCASSLAGQGFVETQYFGPGTRLLVL.

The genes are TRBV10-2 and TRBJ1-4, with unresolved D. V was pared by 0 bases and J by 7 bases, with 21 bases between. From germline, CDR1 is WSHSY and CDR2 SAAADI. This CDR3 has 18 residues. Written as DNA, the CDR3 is TGCGCCAGCAGTGAGTCAATGGGATTCCGGGAGCCCGCTGAAAAACTGTTTTTT. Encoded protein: CASSESMGFREPAEKLFF.

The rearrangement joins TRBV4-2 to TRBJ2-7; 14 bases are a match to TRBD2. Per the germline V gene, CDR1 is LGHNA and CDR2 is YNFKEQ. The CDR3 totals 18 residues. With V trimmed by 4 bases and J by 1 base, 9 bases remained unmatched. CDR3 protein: CASSLHGTSGGSSYEQYF. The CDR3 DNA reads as TGTGCCAGCAGCCTACACGGGACTAGCGGGGGCTCTTCCTACGAGCAGTACTTC.